Listed here are 8 T cell receptor beta chains from one sample, sequenced in a study of CD8+ T cells in alopecia areata. Extracted from the samples, RNA was reverse transcribed into cDNA to serve as the sequencing template. Clones were read by immunoSEQ multiplex PCR, and TCRdb kept only the in-frame ones, dropping some. This sample has about 40,000 clones, with approximately 92% found just once. Specified treatment: oral pan-JAK inhibitor, 5-10 mg twice daily. Sequencing was performed on CD8+ T cells sorted from blood, taken at week 24, from a patient treated with tofacitinib. These receptor sequences come from a human donor with alopecia areata.

This sequence joins TRBV5-6 and TRBJ2-7, with D perhaps matching TRBD2 (5 bases). CDR1 and CDR2 (germline): SGHDT, YYEEEE. This CDR3 spans 15 amino acids. Trimming took off 0 bases at V and 6 bases at J, with 16 bases between the two ends. The DNA for the CDR3 is TGTGCCAGCAGCTTGGTGGTGACGGGGTCTTCCGAGCAGTACTTC. Translating it yields CASSLVVTGSSEQYF.

The V call is TRBV29-1, the J call TRBJ2-1; D might be TRBD1 or TRBD2, each matching 5 bases. The CDR3 consists of 11 residues. V shed 5 bases and J shed 7 bases, with 9 bases lying between them. CDR1 SQVTM and CDR2 ANQGSEA come from the germline V gene. Here the CDR3 reads CSVRWGNEQFF. DNA of the CDR3: TGCAGCGTTAGATGGGGGAATGAGCAGTTCTTC.

This clone has just a few counts. The chain carries TRBV5-6 and TRBJ1-1, with D perhaps TRBD1 (5 bases). This CDR3 region has 13 residues. Germline assignment: CDR1 SGHDT and CDR2 YYEEEE. V was cut by 7 bases and J by 4 bases, with 14 bases left in between. The CDR3 protein is CASVWRGGTEAFF. The CDR3 DNA reads TGTGCCAGCGTCTGGAGGGGTGGCACTGAAGCTTTCTTT.

CDR3 protein: CASSQQSNQPQHF. The CDR3 DNA follows: TGTGCCAGCAGCCAACAAAGCAATCAGCCCCAGCATTTT. The rearrangement uses TRBV5-6 and TRBJ1-5; D gene unclear. V was cut by 4 bases and J by 1 base, with 6 bases left in between. The CDR3 totals 13 residues. Germline V gene lookup returns CDR1 SGHDT and CDR2 YYEEEE.

V gene TRBV30 combines with J gene TRBJ2-2, with 7 bases matching TRBD1. The V gene end was trimmed by 5 bases and the J gene end by 0 bases; junction bases not matched to a gene: 3. CDR1 and CDR2 (germline): GTSNPN, SVGIG (reference sequence). This CDR3 region has 14 residues. CDR3 bases: TGTGCCTGGGACGGACAGGCGAACACCGGGGAGCTGTTTTTT. It specifies CAWDGQANTGELFF.

The chain combines TRBV30 with TRBJ2-7; D might be TRBD2 (5 bases). The V end lost 3 bases, the J end lost 4 bases, and 16 bases lay between the germline ends. CDR3 size: 14 residues. CDR1 and CDR2 (germline): GTSNPN, SVGIG (reference sequence). The CDR3 DNA follows: TGTGCCTGGAGGAGCGGTCAGGAGTTTTACGAGCAGTACTTC. Its translation: CAWRSGQEFYEQYF.

The chain joins TRBV27 to TRBJ1-1, with TRBD1 matching over 9 bases. CDR3 length equals 12 residues. The germline V gene encodes CDR1 MNHEY and CDR2 SMNVEV (reference sequence). Trimming took 6 bases from V and 5 from J; bases not matched to a gene: 1. CDR3 residues: CASRTGGTEAFF. The CDR3 DNA reads as TGTGCCAGCAGGACAGGGGGAACTGAAGCTTTCTTT.

A single count supports this clone. The rearrangement joins TRBV7-6 to TRBJ2-3; the match to TRBD1 covers 11 bases. The CDR3 length is 19 residues. V lost 0 bases, J lost 3 bases, and 11 bases stayed unmatched. Per the germline V gene, CDR1 is SGHVS and CDR2 is FNYEAQ. This CDR3 reads CASSLAGTGGLGLTDTQYF. The CDR3, as DNA: TGTGCCAGCAGCTTAGCCGGGACAGGGGGTCTGGGGCTAACAGATACGCAGTATTTT.